This TCR beta chain originates from a study of T cells in Graves' hyperthyroidism and ophthalmopathy. General observations from the study: Ophthalmopathy, as predicted by the model, came a median roughly 6.5 months after the prediction.

RNA transcripts provided the source from which TCR beta CDR3 regions were amplified. TCR CDR3 regions were first amplified by RT-PCR with HTBI primers. TCRdb itself ran the multiplex PCR reads through MiXCR, one entry per CDR3 protein. The table shows over 250,000 distinct CDR3 sequences, with 25% to 30% occurring only once. Ten or more counts support this clonotype. Its target is unknown. Exclusion of patients followed from uncontrolled infection, other autoimmune disease, pregnancy or lactation. The CDR3 totals 13 residues. CDR1 and CDR2 (germline): MNHEY, SVGAGI. This receptor was obtained from a man aged 35 to 55 with Graves' hyperthyroidism that later progressed to Graves' ophthalmopathy. Sequences were obtained from blood. This chain links TRBV6-5 with TRBJ1-2, with 7 bases lining up with TRBD1. The CDR3 sequence is CATRTQGRNGYTF. Here the CDR3 DNA reads TGTGCGACCAGGACACAGGGGAGAAATGGCTACACCTTC.